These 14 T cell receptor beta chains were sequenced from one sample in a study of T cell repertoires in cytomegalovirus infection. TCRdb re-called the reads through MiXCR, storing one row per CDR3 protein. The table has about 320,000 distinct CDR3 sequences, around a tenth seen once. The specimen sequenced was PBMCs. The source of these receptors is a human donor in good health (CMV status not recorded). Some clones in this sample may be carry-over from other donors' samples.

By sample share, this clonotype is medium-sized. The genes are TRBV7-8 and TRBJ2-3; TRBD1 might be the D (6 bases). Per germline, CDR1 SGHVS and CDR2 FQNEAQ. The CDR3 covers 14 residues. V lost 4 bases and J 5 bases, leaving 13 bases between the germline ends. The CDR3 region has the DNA TGTGCCAGCAGCTATACAGGGAAGGGAGATACGCAGTATTTT. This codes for CASSYTGKGDTQYF.

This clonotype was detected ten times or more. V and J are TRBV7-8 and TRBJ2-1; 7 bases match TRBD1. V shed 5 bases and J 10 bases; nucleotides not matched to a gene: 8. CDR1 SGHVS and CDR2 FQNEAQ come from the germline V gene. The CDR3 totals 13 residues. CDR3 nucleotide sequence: TGTGCCAGCAGCCAAGGGGGCCCCCGAGAGCAGTTCTTC. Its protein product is CASSQGGPREQFF.

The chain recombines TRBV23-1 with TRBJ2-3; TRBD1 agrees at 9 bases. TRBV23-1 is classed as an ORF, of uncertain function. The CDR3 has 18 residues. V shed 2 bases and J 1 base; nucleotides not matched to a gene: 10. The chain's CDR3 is CASSQRRTGGCGTDTQYF. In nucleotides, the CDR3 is TGCGCCAGCAGTCAAAGGCGAACAGGGGGCTGCGGCACAGATACGCAGTATTTT.

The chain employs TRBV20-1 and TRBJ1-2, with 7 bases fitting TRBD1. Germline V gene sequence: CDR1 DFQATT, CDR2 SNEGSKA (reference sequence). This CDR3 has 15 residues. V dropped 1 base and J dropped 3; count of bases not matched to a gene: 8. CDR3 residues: CSARAPTGKDYGYTF. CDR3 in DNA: TGCAGTGCTAGAGCTCCGACAGGGAAGGACTATGGCTACACCTTC.

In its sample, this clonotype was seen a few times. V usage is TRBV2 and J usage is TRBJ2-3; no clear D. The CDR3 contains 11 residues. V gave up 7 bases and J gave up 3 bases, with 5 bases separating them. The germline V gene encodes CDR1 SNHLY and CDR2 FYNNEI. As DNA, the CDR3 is TGTGCCAGCAAACAGACAGATACGCAGTATTTT. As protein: CASKQTDTQYF.

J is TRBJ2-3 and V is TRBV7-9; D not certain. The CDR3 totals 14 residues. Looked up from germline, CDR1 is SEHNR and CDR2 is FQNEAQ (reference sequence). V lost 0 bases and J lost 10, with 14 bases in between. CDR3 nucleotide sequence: TGTGCCAGCAGCTTAGCGAGCCCAGAGGCCCCGCAGTATTTT. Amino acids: CASSLASPEAPQYF. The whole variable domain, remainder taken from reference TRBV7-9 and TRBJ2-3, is DTGVSQNPRHKITKRGQNVTFRCDPISEHNRLYWYRQTLGQGPEFLTYFQNEAQLEKSRLLSDRFSAERPKGSFSTLEIQRTEQGDSAMYLCASSLASPEAPQYFGPGTRLTVL.

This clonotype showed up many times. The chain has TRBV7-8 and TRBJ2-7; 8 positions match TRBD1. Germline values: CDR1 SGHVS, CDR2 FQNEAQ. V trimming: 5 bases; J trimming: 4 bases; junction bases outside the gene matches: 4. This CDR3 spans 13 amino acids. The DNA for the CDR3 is TGTGCCAGCAGCAAAACAGGGGGATACGAGCAGTACTTC. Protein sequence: CASSKTGGYEQYF.

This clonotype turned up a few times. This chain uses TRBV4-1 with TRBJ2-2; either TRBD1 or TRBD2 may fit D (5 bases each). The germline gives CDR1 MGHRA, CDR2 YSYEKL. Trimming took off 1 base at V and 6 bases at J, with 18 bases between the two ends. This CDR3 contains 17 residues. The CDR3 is CASSQVLGTPAPGELFF. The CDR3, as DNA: TGCGCCAGCAGCCAAGTTTTAGGGACCCCTGCCCCCGGGGAGCTGTTTTTT.

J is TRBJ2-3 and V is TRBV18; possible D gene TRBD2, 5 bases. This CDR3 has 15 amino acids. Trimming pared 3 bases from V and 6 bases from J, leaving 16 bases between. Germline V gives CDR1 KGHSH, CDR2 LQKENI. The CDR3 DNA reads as TGTGCCAGCTCACCGCGGAGGTCAAAATCCGATACGCAGTATTTT. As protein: CASSPRRSKSDTQYF. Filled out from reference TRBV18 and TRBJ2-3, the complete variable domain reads NAGVMQNPRHLVRRRGQEARLRCSPMKGHSHVYWYRQLPEEGLKFMVYLQKENIIDESGMPKERFSAEFPKEGPSILRIQQVVRGDSAAYFCASSPRRSKSDTQYFGPGTRLTVL.

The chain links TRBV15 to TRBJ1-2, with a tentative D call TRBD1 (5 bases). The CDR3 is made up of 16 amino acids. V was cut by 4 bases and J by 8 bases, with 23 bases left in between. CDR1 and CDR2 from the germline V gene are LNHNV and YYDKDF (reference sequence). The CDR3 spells CATSTASEGRLGGYTF. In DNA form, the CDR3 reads TGTGCCACCAGCACGGCGTCGGAGGGACGCTTGGGGGGCTACACCTTC.

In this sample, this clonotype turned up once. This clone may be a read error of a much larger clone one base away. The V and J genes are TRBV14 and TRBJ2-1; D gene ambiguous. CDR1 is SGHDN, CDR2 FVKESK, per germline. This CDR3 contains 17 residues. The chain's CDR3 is CASSQFRGAGSYNGQFF. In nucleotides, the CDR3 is TGTGCCAGCAGCCAATTCCGAGGTGCCGGATCCTACAATGGGCAGTTCTTC.

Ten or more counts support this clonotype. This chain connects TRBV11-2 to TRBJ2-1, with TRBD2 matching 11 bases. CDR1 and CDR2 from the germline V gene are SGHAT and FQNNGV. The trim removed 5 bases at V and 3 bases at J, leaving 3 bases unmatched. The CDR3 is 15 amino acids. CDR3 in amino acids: CASSPTSGVYNEQFF. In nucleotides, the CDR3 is TGTGCCAGCAGCCCGACTAGCGGGGTCTACAATGAGCAGTTCTTC.

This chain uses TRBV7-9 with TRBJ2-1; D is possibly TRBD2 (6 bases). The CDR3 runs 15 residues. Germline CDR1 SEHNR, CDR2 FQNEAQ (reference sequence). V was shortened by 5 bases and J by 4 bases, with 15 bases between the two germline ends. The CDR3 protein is CASSGRDGSYNEQFF. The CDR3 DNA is TGTGCCAGCAGCGGGCGGGACGGAAGTTACAATGAGCAGTTCTTC.

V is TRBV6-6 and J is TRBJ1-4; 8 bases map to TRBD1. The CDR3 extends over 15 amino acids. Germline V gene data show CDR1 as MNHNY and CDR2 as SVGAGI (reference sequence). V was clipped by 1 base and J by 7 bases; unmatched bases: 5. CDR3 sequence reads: CASSYFGQGGEKLFF. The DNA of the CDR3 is TGTGCCAGCAGTTACTTTGGACAGGGCGGTGAAAAACTGTTTTTT.